The TCR beta chain described here comes from a study of CD8+CD57+ T cells in acquired aplastic anemia. Study-wide context: DNA per sorted CD4+ or CD8+ sample ranged roughly 0.17 to 27.4 ug, averaging approximately 3.3 ug.

Whoever was chosen for sequencing had shown CD8+CD57+ cell expansion by flow cytometry. CDR1 is SNHLY and CDR2 is FYNNEI in the germline V gene. The CDR3 has 15 residues. Trimming took 5 bases from V and 4 from J; bases not matched to a gene: 10. The use of genomic DNA as template underpinned the TCR beta VDJ and CDR3 profiling. In TCRdb, the reads were re-called with MiXCR into one record per CDR3 protein. This table holds around 500,000 distinct CDR3 sequences, around 30% found once. This clonotype was observed a handful of times. The receptor comes from a human donor with aplastic anemia. V gene TRBV2 combines with J gene TRBJ1-2; 7 bases agree with TRBD1. Input material: sorted CD4+, CD8+, or CD8+CD57+ T cells (not recorded which) from PBMCs. The CDR3 DNA sequence: TGTGCCAGCAGTTACCCCCGGGACAGATTCTATGGCTACACCTTC. Protein product: CASSYPRDRFYGYTF. Based on the CDR3 plus reference TRBV2 and TRBJ1-2, the full variable domain is EPEVTQTPSHQVTQMGQEVILRCVPISNHLYFYWYRQILGQKVEFLVSFYNNEISEKSEIFDDQFSVERPDGSNFTLKIRSTKLEDSAMYFCASSYPRDRFYGYTFGSGTRLTVV.